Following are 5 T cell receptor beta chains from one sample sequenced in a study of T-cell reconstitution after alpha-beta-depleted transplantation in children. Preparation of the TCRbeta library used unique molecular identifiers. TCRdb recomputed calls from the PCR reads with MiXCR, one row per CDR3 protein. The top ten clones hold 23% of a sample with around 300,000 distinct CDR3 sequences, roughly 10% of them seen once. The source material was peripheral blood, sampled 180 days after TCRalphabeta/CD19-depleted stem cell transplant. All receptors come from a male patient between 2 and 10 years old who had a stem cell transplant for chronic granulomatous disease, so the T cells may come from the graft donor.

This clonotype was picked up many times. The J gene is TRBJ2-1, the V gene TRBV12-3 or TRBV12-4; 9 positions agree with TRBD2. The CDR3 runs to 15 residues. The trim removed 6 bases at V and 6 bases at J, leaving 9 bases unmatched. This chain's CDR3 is CASRRLAGLPNEQFF. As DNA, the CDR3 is TGTGCCAGCAGGCGCCTAGCGGGACTCCCCAATGAGCAGTTCTTC.

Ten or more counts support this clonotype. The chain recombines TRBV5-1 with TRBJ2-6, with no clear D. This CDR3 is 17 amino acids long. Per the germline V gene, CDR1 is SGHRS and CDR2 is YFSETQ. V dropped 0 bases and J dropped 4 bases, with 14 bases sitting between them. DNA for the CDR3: TGCGCCAGCAGCTTGGGTACAAAAGTATCCGGGGCCAACGTCCTGACTTTC. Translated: CASSLGTKVSGANVLTF. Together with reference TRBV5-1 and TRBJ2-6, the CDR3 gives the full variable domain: KAGVTQTPRYLIKTRGQQVTLSCSPISGHRSVSWYQQTPGQGLQFLFEYFSETQRNKGNFPGRFSGRQFSNSRSEMNVSTLELGDSALYLCASSLGTKVSGANVLTFGAGSRLTVL.

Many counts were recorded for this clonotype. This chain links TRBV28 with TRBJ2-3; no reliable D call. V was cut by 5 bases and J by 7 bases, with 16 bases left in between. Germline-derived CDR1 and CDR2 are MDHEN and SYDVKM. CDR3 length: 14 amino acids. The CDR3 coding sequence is TGTGCCAGCAGTCAAGAAGGTCTAATACATACGCAGTATTTT. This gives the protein CASSQEGLIHTQYF.

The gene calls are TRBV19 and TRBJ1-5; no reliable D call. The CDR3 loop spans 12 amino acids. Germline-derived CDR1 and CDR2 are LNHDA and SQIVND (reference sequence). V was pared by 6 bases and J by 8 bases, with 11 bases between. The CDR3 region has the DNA TGTGCCAGTAGAGGGATTGGCAAGCCCCAGCATTTT. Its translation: CASRGIGKPQHF. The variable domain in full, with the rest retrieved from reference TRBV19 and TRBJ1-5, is DGGITQSPKYLFRKEGQNVTLSCEQNLNHDAMYWYRQDPGQGLRLIYYSQIVNDFQKGDIAEGYSVSREKKESFPLTVTSAQKNPTAFYLCASRGIGKPQHFGDGTRLSIL.

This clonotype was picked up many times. CDR3 nucleotide sequence: TGTGCCAGCAGGCCGGGGCGGTTTCGCTCCTACAATGAGCAGTTCTTC. Its protein is CASRPGRFRSYNEQFF. V gene TRBV7-8 combines with J gene TRBJ2-1, with D possibly called TRBD1 or TRBD2 (5 bases each). Germline V gives CDR1 SGHVS, CDR2 FQNEAQ. V dropped 6 bases and J dropped 0 bases, with 15 bases sitting between them. CDR3 length: 16 amino acids. Complete variable domain (other parts from reference TRBV7-8 and TRBJ2-1): GAGVSQSPRYKVAKRGQDVALRCDPISGHVSLFWYQQALGQGPEFLTYFQNEAQLDKSGLPSDRFFAERPEGSVSTLKIQRTQQEDSAVYLCASRPGRFRSYNEQFFGPGTRLTVL.